This TCR beta chain was profiled in a study of blood T cell repertoires in COVID-19 (dated by TCRdb to 2019 to 2021). Some background on the complete study: Samples covering the acute and convalescent phases of COVID-19 were provided by collaborators in the United States, Italy and Spain. Where available, HLA class I and class II types were taken from metadata supplied by the sample provider and were not determined by assay-based typing. The dataset comprised deeply sampled blood TCRbeta repertoires from subjects exposed to, actively infected with, or recovered from COVID-19. Samples came from the ongoing ImmuneRACE study (first 160 participants) plus 1,254 subjects from 6 global collaborators. The repertoires were released in a freely available public database meant as a resource for research on the immune response to SARS-CoV-2. The material from the prospective study consisted of cDNA or gDNA derived from T cells, B-cell-depleted T cells, or PBMCs. A de-identified subject ID, COVID-19 status, age in years and sex were almost always included in the sample metadata. Findings and caveats that apply to the study as a whole: How much clinical and demographic metadata was included differed by source and by participant, and the metadata was provided uncurated.

TCRbeta CDR3 regions were amplified from genomic DNA by means of the immunoSEQ Assay, a bias-controlled multiplex PCR. On the study's bioinformatics: The number of nucleated cells in each sample was estimated from the amplification of reference gene primers within the assay. Sequence reads were collapsed and filtered to measure the absolute abundance of every unique TCRbeta CDR3 rearrangement. For each sample, productive Simpson clonality was calculated as the square root of Simpson's diversity index over productive rearrangements. TCRdb carries this immuneACCESS record with in-frame sequences only. Its versions omit some clonotypes, under half of them owing to an unresolved V gene in the studies checked, with the rest unexplained. The D gene and trimming were derived from the DNA, and the V and J assignments and clone size from that table. For this sample there are approximately 300,000 clones; about 92% appear just once. Approximately 17% of the sample lies in the top ten.

Enrolling through a virtual design, the prospective study's participants ranged in age from about 18 to 89 years and lived across 20 to 30 United States geographic areas. Cohort assignment in the prospective study relied on participant-reported clinical history from a screening survey and a study questionnaire. ImmuneRACE Cohort 3 recovered participants were defined by two consecutive negative NP/OP PCR tests, healthcare professional clearance, or symptom resolution. Mobile phlebotomists in the prospective study collected whole blood, serum and a nasopharyngeal or oropharyngeal swab from every participant. Additional blood draws and questionnaires over a 2-month period could optionally be provided by prospective study participants. Blood samples from the prospective study were shipped frozen or at room temperature prior to DNA extraction. In regard to this clone: No cognate antigen has been identified for it. No base quality values were provided; no much bigger clone lies one nucleotide off.

The receptor was derived from a woman between 25 and 40 years old who had recovered from COVID-19. Sequenced material: PBMCs or T cells enriched from blood (not recorded which).

Here is the DNA: TGCGCCAGCAGCTTACCTGACAGCGCGAACACCGGGGAGCTGTTTTTT. This sequence encodes CASSLPDSANTGELFF. The chain employs TRBV5-1 and TRBJ2-2; the D gene is perhaps TRBD1, on 5 matching bases. Relative to germline, V is 2 bases shorter and J is 0 bases shorter, with 11 bases between their ends. The germline V gene encodes CDR1 SGHRS and CDR2 YFSETQ. The CDR3 runs 16 amino acids, cysteine and phenylalanine included. Of the read, only the CDR3 DNA is kept; its 48 bases are in frame from base 1.